Here is one T cell receptor (beta chain) with its context. As originally analysed: By means of reference gene primer amplification, nucleated cell counts were estimated. Generated by immunoSEQ multiplex PCR, the TCRdb table keeps only in-frame clones and is missing some. Clone size and V and J calls were adopted from that table, with D and trimming inferred from the DNA. The data hold over 200,000 clones, with roughly 87% observed a single time. These data belong to a study of blood T cell repertoires in COVID-19. For the study at large: COVID-19 samples, acute and convalescent, were from the United States, Italy and Spain. T cells, B-cell-depleted T cells, or PBMCs supplied cDNA or gDNA.

Sequences were obtained from peripheral blood. The receptor's source is a woman under 30 who had recovered from COVID-19.

CDR3 nucleotide sequence: TGTGCCTGGAGAACGGGACTCGGCGGGGCCTACGAGCAGTACTTC. Its translation is CAWRTGLGGAYEQYF. The V and J genes are TRBV30 and TRBJ2-7, with D possibly being TRBD2 (6 bases). With 3 bases removed from V and 2 bases from J, the gap between germline ends came to 17 bases. The CDR3 extends over 15 amino acids. Germline-derived CDR1 and CDR2 are GTSNPN and SVGIG (reference sequence).